The entry below gives a single T cell receptor beta chain sequence along with its context. The table came from immunoSEQ multiplex PCR; TCRdb's copy has only in-frame clones and leaves some out. Of about 180,000 clones detected, over 75% appear once; the ten largest clones hold 6% to 7.5%. Donors of Cohort 3 who recovered were those that had two negative PCRs, clearance, or symptom resolution. This sample was included in a study of blood T cell repertoires in COVID-19. This receptor was identified in a woman in her forties or fifties who had recovered from COVID-19. The sequenced sample consisted of PBMCs or T cells enriched from blood (not recorded which).

CDR3 bases: TGCGCCAGCAGCCAAAGACTAGCGGGAGGCTCCAGGGAGCAGTTCTTC. Protein product: CASSQRLAGGSREQFF. The chain combines TRBV4-3 with TRBJ2-1, with 13 positions matching TRBD2. Germline CDR1 LGHNA, CDR2 YSLEER. This CDR3 is 16 amino acids long. With V trimmed by 2 bases and J by 10 bases, 8 bases remained unmatched.